This T cell receptor beta chain is drawn from a study of T cell responses to AZD1222 COVID-19 vaccine. Findings of the study overall: When two AZD1222 doses had been given, Spike-specific TCR breadth and depth rose.

The data were produced by immunoSEQ multiplex PCR, yet TCRdb's version contains in-frame clones alone and is incomplete. The sample holds roughly 150,000 clones; roughly nine tenths are singletons and the top ten take about 3.5%. This clone showed up just once. What it binds is unknown. Germline V lookup: CDR1 MNHEY, CDR2 SMNVEV (reference sequence). V gave up 6 bases and J gave up 7 bases, with 12 bases separating them. CDR3 length: 12 amino acids. Material: peripheral blood, obtained on day 0 of AZD1222 vaccination. The TCR originated in an adult in good health. The chain employs TRBV27 and TRBJ1-2; D ambiguous. CDR3 sequence reads: CASSQPRGGYTF. CDR3 nucleotide sequence: TGTGCCAGCAGCCAACCTCGAGGTGGCTACACCTTC.